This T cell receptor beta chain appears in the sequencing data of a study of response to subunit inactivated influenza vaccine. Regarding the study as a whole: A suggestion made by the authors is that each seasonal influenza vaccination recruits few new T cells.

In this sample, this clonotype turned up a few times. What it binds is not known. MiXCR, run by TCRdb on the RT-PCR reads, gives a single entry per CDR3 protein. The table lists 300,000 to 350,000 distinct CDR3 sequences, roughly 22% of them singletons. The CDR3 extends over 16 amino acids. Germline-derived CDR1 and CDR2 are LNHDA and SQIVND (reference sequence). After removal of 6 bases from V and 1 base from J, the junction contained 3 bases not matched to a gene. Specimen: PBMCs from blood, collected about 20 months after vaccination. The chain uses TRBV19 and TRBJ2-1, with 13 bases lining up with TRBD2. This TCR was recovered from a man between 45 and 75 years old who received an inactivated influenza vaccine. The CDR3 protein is CASRQLAGGSYNEQFF. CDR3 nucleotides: TGTGCCAGTAGGCAACTAGCGGGGGGGTCCTACAATGAGCAGTTCTTC.